These 32 T cell receptor beta chains were all obtained from the same sample, sequenced in a study of OX40 agonist ivuxolimab in advanced cancers. The library was made by the immunoSEQ multiplex PCR assay. TCRdb re-hosts the immuneACCESS table, in-frame sequences only. Its copies lack some clones; in the studies checked, an unresolved V gene accounts for under half of them, and the cause for the rest is not known. Recorded for this sample are just over 15,000 clones; roughly 60% of them occurred a single time. Clones ranked in the top ten supply 7.5% to 9.5% of the sample. Material: CD4+ or CD8+ T cells sorted from blood, obtained in a trial of the OX40 agonist ivuxolimab. Receptors were obtained from an adult with an advanced solid tumor such as melanoma, head and neck, liver or kidney cancer.

This clone is termed medium-sized. The chain combines TRBV19 with TRBJ2-2; 7 bases are a match to TRBD2. Trimming removed 3 bases from V and 0 bases from J; junction bases left unmatched: 7. In germline, CDR1 is LNHDA, CDR2 SQIVND (reference sequence). The CDR3 totals 17 residues. As DNA, the CDR3 is TGTGCCAGTAGTATCCTTCTAGCGGATACGAACACCGGGGAGCTGTTTTTT. Protein sequence: CASSILLADTNTGELFF.

The rearrangement joins TRBV5-1 to TRBJ1-2; 7 bases are a match to TRBD1. The CDR3 runs 17 residues. Germline V gene data show CDR1 as SGHRS and CDR2 as YFSETQ. Losses at the gene ends were 4 bases for V and 2 bases for J; bases not matched to a gene: 14. The CDR3 here is CASSQSQNRGTNYGYTF. CDR3 sequence (DNA): TGCGCCAGCAGCCAATCTCAAAACAGGGGAACGAACTATGGCTACACCTTC.

To note about this clone: A much larger clone differs by one base, so this may be a read error. The chain employs TRBV11-3 and TRBJ2-3; 12 positions agree with TRBD2. Germline CDR1 SGHNT, CDR2 YENEEA. The CDR3 is 17 residues long. The CDR3 region has the DNA TGTGCCAGCAGCTTCTGGGCTAGCGGGGGGGCCGCAGATACGCAGTGTTTT. Protein: CASSFWASGGAADTQCF.

V gene TRBV5-1 combines with J gene TRBJ2-1, with D perhaps TRBD2 (7 bases). CDR3 length equals 16 residues. V gave up 4 bases and J gave up 5 bases, with 19 bases separating them. Germline CDR1 is SGHRS and CDR2 is YFSETQ. CDR3 loop: CASSQNAGGLHNEQFF. In DNA, the CDR3 is TGCGCCAGCAGCCAAAACGCCGGGGGGCTGCACAATGAGCAGTTCTTC.

The chain recombines TRBV2 with TRBJ1-6; 7 bases are shared with TRBD1. V was pared by 3 bases and J by 7 bases, with 12 bases of the junction left unmatched. This CDR3 is 17 amino acids long. CDR1 and CDR2 from the germline V gene are SNHLY and FYNNEI. The CDR3 loop is CASSDTVTGVGNSPLHF. In DNA form, the CDR3 reads TGTGCCAGCAGTGACACTGTAACAGGGGTAGGGAATTCACCCCTCCACTTT.

The V gene is TRBV2, the J gene TRBJ1-4; D is perhaps TRBD1 (5 bases). The CDR3 is 14 residues long. Germline V CDR1 and CDR2: SNHLY, FYNNEI. Trimming shortened V by 3 bases and J by 7 bases, and 12 bases separated the two germline ends. The CDR3 protein is CASSESAGPEKLFF. For the CDR3, the DNA is TGTGCCAGCAGTGAGTCAGCGGGGCCTGAAAAACTGTTTTTT.

This clone was seen a few times. The CDR3 sequence: CASSYGGGDQETQYF. CDR3 DNA sequence: TGTGCCAGCAGTTACGGCGGGGGCGACCAAGAGACCCAGTACTTC. V and J are TRBV6-5 and TRBJ2-5; possible D gene TRBD2, 7 bases. Germline V CDR1 and CDR2: MNHEY, SVGAGI. Trimming shortened V by 2 bases and J by 0 bases, and 10 bases separated the two germline ends. The CDR3 is made up of 15 amino acids.

J is TRBJ1-1 and V is TRBV7-9; D is unclear. The germline CDR1 and CDR2 sequences are SEHNR and FQNEAQ (reference sequence). This CDR3 region has 10 residues. The ends were cut back, 5 bases at V and 8 bases at J, with 6 bases in the middle. The CDR3 loop reads CASSPGEAFF. The CDR3 DNA reads as TGTGCCAGCAGCCCGGGGGAAGCTTTCTTT. Full variable domain (missing parts from reference TRBV7-9 and TRBJ1-1): DTGVSQNPRHKITKRGQNVTFRCDPISEHNRLYWYRQTLGQGPEFLTYFQNEAQLEKSRLLSDRFSAERPKGSFSTLEIQRTEQGDSAMYLCASSPGEAFFGQGTRLTVV.

The V call is TRBV15, the J call TRBJ2-5; D is ambiguous. Germline CDR1 is LNHNV and CDR2 is YYDKDF (reference sequence). The V and J ends lost 0 bases and 2 bases respectively, with 10 bases between them. The CDR3 is 15 amino acids. The CDR3 nucleotides read TGTGCCACCAGCAGAGAGAGATCCGGACAAGAGACCCAGTACTTC. The encoded protein is CATSRERSGQETQYF.

The genes are TRBV28 and TRBJ2-5, with D possibly matching TRBD1 (6 bases). Trimming shortened V by 11 bases and J by 3 bases, and 13 bases separated the two germline ends. CDR3 size: 12 residues. CDR1 MDHEN and CDR2 SYDVKM come from the germline V gene. This CDR3 reads CASEGDKETQYF. CDR3 in DNA: TGTGCCTCAGAGGGGGATAAAGAGACCCAGTACTTC.

CDR3 sequence (DNA): TGTGCCAGCAGCCCCCGTGGGCGACTAGCGGGGCGCCACAATGAGCAGTTCTTC. Translated, it gives CASSPRGRLAGRHNEQFF. The chain uses TRBV7-8 and TRBJ2-1; 11 bases are shared with TRBD2. The CDR3 loop spans 18 amino acids. The junction had 14 bases not matched to a gene; V was cut back by 5 bases and J by 5 bases. Germline CDR1 is SGHVS and CDR2 is FQNEAQ.

The sample holds a few counts of this clone. This sequence joins TRBV6-7 and TRBJ2-5, with 8 bases identical to TRBD2. Being an ORF, TRBV6-7 has a function that is uncertain. CDR3 length equals 15 residues. Trimming at V came to 6 bases and at J to 5 bases, leaving 11 bases not matched to a gene. The CDR3 region has the DNA TGTGCCAGCAGCACCCGGGGGGGGTCCCGGGAGACCCAGTACTTC. Encoded protein: CASSTRGGSRETQYF.

There are a few counts of this clone. The V gene is TRBV6-5, the J gene TRBJ2-7, with D perhaps TRBD1 (5 bases). The CDR3 has 14 residues. The V gene lost 6 bases and the J gene lost 0 bases, with 12 bases spanning the gap. In germline, CDR1 is MNHEY, CDR2 SVGAGI. In DNA, the CDR3 is TGTGCCAGCAGGCCCAGGGAAAGCTCCTACGAGCAGTACTTC. It yields the protein CASRPRESSYEQYF.

The table lists this clone with a few counts. This rearrangement joins TRBV5-4 to TRBJ2-5, with no clear D. The germline V and J ends were trimmed by 4 bases and 1 base, with 14 bases remaining between them. Looked up from germline, CDR1 is SGHNT and CDR2 is YYREEE (reference sequence). The CDR3 has 15 amino acids. The CDR3 DNA is TGTGCCAGCAGCCGGTCCGACGCGACCCAAGAGACCCAGTACTTC. Its translation is CASSRSDATQETQYF.

The chain joins TRBV20-1 to TRBJ2-1, with D possibly being TRBD1 (6 bases). The V gene lost 5 bases and the J gene lost 12 bases, with 14 bases spanning the gap. CDR3 length: 11 residues. The V gene's germline CDR1 is DFQATT and CDR2 SNEGSKA (reference sequence). The CDR3 nucleotides read TGCAGTGCTTACAGGGAAACTGGGCAGTTCTTC. Amino acid sequence: CSAYRETGQFF.

This clone has only a few counts. The rearrangement joins TRBV19 to TRBJ2-7, with TRBD2 identical over 8 bases. From germline, CDR1 is LNHDA and CDR2 SQIVND (reference sequence). The CDR3 contains 15 residues. Trimming cost V 1 base and J 6 bases; bases outside gene matches: 8. The CDR3 loop is CASSIAGTRKVEQYF. In DNA, the CDR3 is TGTGCCAGTAGTATAGCCGGGACTAGGAAGGTCGAGCAGTACTTC. Using reference TRBV19 and TRBJ2-7 for the parts outside the CDR3, the full variable domain is DGGITQSPKYLFRKEGQNVTLSCEQNLNHDAMYWYRQDPGQGLRLIYYSQIVNDFQKGDIAEGYSVSREKKESFPLTVTSAQKNPTAFYLCASSIAGTRKVEQYFGPGTRLTVT.

This clone was detected only a few times. Other DNA variants within this sample encode the same CDR3. The chain is built from TRBV27 and TRBJ1-4; the D gene is possibly TRBD1 (5 bases). Trimming stripped 6 bases from V and 6 bases from J, with 17 bases between. The germline gives CDR1 MNHEY, CDR2 SMNVEV (reference sequence). The length of the CDR3 is 15 residues. Here the CDR3 reads CASRPPGQGDEKLFF. Here the CDR3 DNA reads TGTGCCAGCAGACCCCCGGGGCAGGGAGATGAAAAACTGTTTTTT.

This sequence joins TRBV6-5 and TRBJ2-7; D perhaps matches TRBD1 (5 bases). The CDR3 is 14 amino acids. Germline-derived CDR1 and CDR2 are MNHEY and SVGAGI. Trimming shortened V by 5 bases and J by 2 bases, and 13 bases separated the two germline ends. CDR3 residues: CASSRQLIAYEQYF. The CDR3 DNA reads TGTGCCAGCAGTCGACAGTTAATAGCCTACGAGCAGTACTTC.

This clone was seen a few times. Germline and junction disagree at one end, which may indicate a read error. The chain is built from TRBV4-1 and TRBJ1-1; 8 bases align to TRBD1. Germline V gives CDR1 MGHRA, CDR2 YSYEKL. The CDR3 is 15 amino acids. CDR3 amino acids: CASCQLTGGNTEAFF. CDR3 nucleotides: TGCGCCAGCTGCCAACTCACAGGGGGGAACACTGAAGCTTTCTTT.

The genes are TRBV7-2 and TRBJ2-3, with D perhaps being TRBD1 or TRBD2 (5 bases each). From germline, CDR1 is SGHTA and CDR2 FQGNSA. V shed 6 bases and J shed 0 bases, with 16 bases lying between them. The CDR3 spans 16 residues. The chain's CDR3 is CASRSSRGRSTDTQYF. In DNA form, the CDR3 reads TGTGCCAGCAGGTCATCCCGGGGCAGGAGCACAGATACGCAGTATTTT.

V gene TRBV18 combines with J gene TRBJ1-5, with TRBD1 matching 11 bases. Trimming took 6 bases from V and 0 from J; bases not matched to a gene: 7. This CDR3 comprises 17 residues. Germline-derived CDR1 and CDR2 are KGHSH and LQKENI. DNA of the CDR3: TGTGCCAGCTCTCTTACCGGACAGGGGGCTAGCAATCAGCCCCAGCATTTT. This sequence encodes CASSLTGQGASNQPQHF.

The V call is TRBV11-3, the J call TRBJ2-3; D perhaps matches TRBD1 (6 bases). The CDR3 length is 16 residues. Germline V gene sequence: CDR1 SGHNT, CDR2 YENEEA. The V end lost 1 base, the J end lost 6 bases, and 17 bases lay between the germline ends. CDR3 residues: CASSLGFLGAGDTQYF. CDR3 coding DNA: TGTGCCAGCAGCTTAGGCTTTTTGGGGGCCGGGGATACGCAGTATTTT.

J is TRBJ1-3 and V is TRBV5-4; unclear D gene. The CDR3 contains 13 residues. Looked up from germline, CDR1 is SGHNT and CDR2 is YYREEE (reference sequence). Trimming removed 6 bases at V and 0 bases at J, with 7 bases between. For the CDR3, the DNA is TGTGCCAGCACACGAAGCTCTGGAAACACCATATATTTT. It codes for CASTRSSGNTIYF.

In this sample, this clone is medium-sized. This chain uses TRBV2 with TRBJ2-7; the D gene is possibly TRBD2 (6 bases). CDR3 length equals 13 residues. V lost 6 bases and J lost 0, with 9 bases in between. CDR1 SNHLY and CDR2 FYNNEI come from the germline V gene. CDR3 in amino acids: CASRTGDSYEQYF. For the CDR3, the DNA is TGTGCCAGCAGGACGGGGGACTCCTACGAGCAGTACTTC.

CDR3 DNA sequence: TGTGCCAGCAAATGGAGCGGGGGGACGATATACGAGCAGTACTTC. This gives the protein CASKWSGGTIYEQYF. The chain joins TRBV27 to TRBJ2-7, with TRBD2 matching over 9 bases. The CDR3 is 15 amino acids. V gave up 7 bases and J gave up 4 bases; unmatched junction bases: 11. Per the germline V gene, CDR1 is MNHEY and CDR2 is SMNVEV (reference sequence).

This CDR3 reads CASSQGRGSDTQYF. In nucleotides, the CDR3 is TGCGCCAGCAGCCAGGGAAGGGGGTCAGATACGCAGTATTTT. This sequence joins TRBV4-3 and TRBJ2-3; tentatively, D is TRBD1 (6 bases). The V end lost 3 bases, the J end lost 4 bases, and 11 bases lay between the germline ends. The germline gives CDR1 LGHNA, CDR2 YSLEER. The CDR3 is made up of 14 amino acids.

This clone was seen only a few times. CDR3 in DNA: TGTGCCAGCCTAGGAGGGAACTATGGCTACACCTTC. This encodes CASLGGNYGYTF. The rearrangement joins TRBV18 to TRBJ1-2; D uncertain. The CDR3 sequence is 12 residues long. CDR1 and CDR2 (germline): KGHSH, LQKENI. Trimming removed 8 bases at V and 2 bases at J, with 9 bases between.

The V gene is TRBV29-1, the J gene TRBJ2-1; 7 nucleotides line up with TRBD2. The V gene end was trimmed by 8 bases and the J gene end by 4 bases; junction bases not matched to a gene: 8. CDR3 length equals 13 residues. Germline CDR1 reads SQVTM; CDR2 reads ANQGSEA. CDR3 coding DNA: TGCAGCCCCCGGGGAGGGGCTTACAATGAGCAGTTCTTC. It encodes CSPRGGAYNEQFF.

Regarding this clone: This may arise from a read error, as a much more abundant clone is one base away. J is TRBJ2-7 and V is TRBV2; D uncertain. CDR3 size: 16 residues. Per the germline V gene, CDR1 is SNHLY and CDR2 is FYNNEI. CDR3 amino acids: CVSSEALETHSYEQYF. Here the CDR3 DNA reads TGTGTCAGCAGTGAAGCGCTTGAGACACACTCCTACGAGCAGTACTTC.

This clone showed up just once. This sequence joins TRBV7-9 and TRBJ2-1, with no clear D. Per the germline V gene, CDR1 is SEHNR and CDR2 is FQNEAQ (reference sequence). Trimming removed 5 bases from V and 9 bases from J, with 20 bases in between. CDR3 size: 15 residues. The CDR3: CASSLRPGPVVEQFF. In nucleotides, the CDR3 is TGTGCCAGCAGCCTACGTCCAGGTCCAGTAGTTGAGCAGTTCTTC.

The chain joins TRBV5-6 to TRBJ2-7, with 7 bases fitting TRBD1. Germline V gene lookup returns CDR1 SGHDT and CDR2 YYEEEE. The CDR3 consists of 14 residues. V shed 4 bases and J 0 bases; nucleotides not matched to a gene: 4. The DNA of the CDR3 is TGTGCCAGCAGCCAACAGGGGCCCTCCTACGAGCAGTACTTC. This translates into CASSQQGPSYEQYF.

The chain carries TRBV11-1 and TRBJ1-2; D is ambiguous. Germline V gene data show CDR1 as SGHAT and CDR2 as FQDESV (reference sequence). This CDR3 contains 13 residues. The V end was cut by 5 bases, the J end by 0 bases, with 7 bases between. CDR3 sequence reads: CASSQSTNYGYTF. The DNA for the CDR3 is TGTGCCAGCAGCCAATCCACTAACTATGGCTACACCTTC.